Here is one TCR beta chain with its context. No antigen is known for it. The sample belongs to a study of shared clonotypes between healthy human individuals. Study summary: A couple of women and a few men aged 18 to 49 served as donors. Broader study findings: Relative to memory subsets, naive subsets generally showed larger estimated richness. Of the naive CD4 clonotypes, roughly 5.2% were shared across a few donors.

Each sample came from a Caucasian adult donor living in Nashville, Tennessee. CDR1 and CDR2 (germline): SGHAT, FQNNGV. Trimming removed 1 base at V and 5 bases at J, with 6 bases between. The CDR3 consists of 12 residues. Libraries were prepared by immunoSEQ multiplex PCR; TCRdb keeps only in-frame clonotypes and omits some of them. The top ten hold roughly 0.45% of the sample, which has around 1.6 million clones, approximately 98% seen once. What was sequenced was naive CD4+ T cells sorted from blood. Indicated subset: CD45RA+ positively selected. The clonotype originates from a man aged 30-40 years in good health. The chain has TRBV11-2 and TRBJ2-7, with D unresolved. The CDR3 is CASSLGSHEQYF. Here the CDR3 DNA reads TGTGCCAGCAGCTTAGGATCCCACGAGCAGTACTTC.